The 25 T cell receptor beta chains in this list originate from one sample, sequenced in a study of regulatory T cells in long-lasting Graves disease. The time point: newly diagnosed GD, antithyroid drugs for less than 3 months. Isolated PBMC RNA provided the starting material for the TCR library. Libraries of TCR beta came from iRepertoire HTBI primers plus Arm-PCR of CDR3 regions. TCRdb ran MiXCR on the multiplex PCR reads and lists one entry per CDR3 protein. Altogether about 460,000 distinct CDR3 sequences are present, around 13% being singletons, with the ten largest covering roughly 18%. These same data were also listed under a study on T cells in Graves' hyperthyroidism and ophthalmopathy.

The source was peripheral blood mononuclear cells (PBMCs), collected at new diagnosis, from a patient treated with antithyroid drugs. These receptors were obtained from a woman aged 45-60 years with Graves disease.

This rearrangement joins TRBV7-2 to TRBJ2-1; 9 nucleotides line up with TRBD1. The V gene end was trimmed by 6 bases and the J gene end by 4 bases; junction bases not matched to a gene: 7. The CDR3 loop spans 15 amino acids. Germline V lookup: CDR1 SGHTA, CDR2 FQGNSA. In DNA form, the CDR3 reads TGTGCCAGCAGTTTACAGGGGGCAGGATACAATGAGCAGTTCTTC. Translated: CASSLQGAGYNEQFF.

This clonotype was observed many times. The CDR3: CASSVPSGRRVGGELFF. CDR3 in DNA: TGTGCCAGCAGTGTCCCTAGCGGGAGGCGGGTTGGCGGGGAGCTGTTTTTT. The gene calls are TRBV6-1 and TRBJ2-2, with 11 nucleotides matching TRBD2. The CDR3 extends over 17 amino acids. Unmatched junction bases numbered 11, after V lost 4 bases and J lost 7 bases. Germline assignment: CDR1 MNHNS and CDR2 SASEGT.

This clonotype was counted at least ten times. This chain links TRBV5-1 with TRBJ2-1, with a possible D match to TRBD1 (8 bases). CDR3 size: 14 residues. V was cut by 4 bases and J by 6 bases, with 14 bases left in between. The germline V gene has CDR1 SGHRS and CDR2 YFSETQ. This CDR3 is CASSTQGGLNEQFF. In nucleotides, the CDR3 is TGCGCCAGCAGCACACAGGGGGGGCTCAATGAGCAGTTCTTC.

This clonotype has ten or more counts. CDR3 sequence reads: CSVDRAQETQYF. CDR3 bases: TGCAGCGTTGACAGGGCCCAAGAGACCCAGTACTTC. V usage is TRBV29-1 and J usage is TRBJ2-5, with a weak D call TRBD1 (5 bases). The CDR3 runs to 12 residues. Trimming removed 3 bases at V and 1 base at J, with 6 bases between. CDR1 SQVTM and CDR2 ANQGSEA come from the germline V gene.

This clonotype was seen more than once but under ten times. This rearrangement joins TRBV5-1 to TRBJ2-3; 9 positions agree with TRBD2. Germline assignment: CDR1 SGHRS and CDR2 YFSETQ. V trimming: 0 bases; J trimming: 2 bases; junction bases outside the gene matches: 7. The CDR3 sequence is 17 residues long. The CDR3 protein is CASSLGLSGGPTDTQYF. The DNA for the CDR3 is TGCGCCAGCAGCTTGGGTCTTAGCGGGGGACCCACAGATACGCAGTATTTT.

This clonotype was found many times. V and J are TRBV28 and TRBJ2-1, with TRBD2 matching over 11 bases. V trimming: 6 bases; J trimming: 7 bases; junction bases outside the gene matches: 14. This CDR3 region has 17 residues. The germline V gene has CDR1 MDHEN and CDR2 SYDVKM. CDR3 nucleotides: TGTGCCAGCAGCGCGGCCGTAGCGGGAGGGAGGACGAATGAGCAGTTCTTC. Translation: CASSAAVAGGRTNEQFF.

This clonotype was detected many times. The gene calls are TRBV20-1 and TRBJ2-3; D ambiguous. Germline CDR1 is DFQATT and CDR2 is SNEGSKA (reference sequence). The CDR3 totals 14 residues. V lost 7 bases and J lost 2, with 16 bases in between. CDR3 region: CSGVERPYTDTQYF. DNA of the CDR3: TGCAGTGGGGTCGAGAGGCCCTACACAGATACGCAGTATTTT.

The chain employs TRBV6-1 and TRBJ1-1; D may be TRBD1 (5 bases). Trimming removed 8 bases at V and 1 base at J, with 14 bases between. This CDR3 is 14 amino acids long. Germline V gives CDR1 MNHNS, CDR2 SASEGT. DNA for the CDR3: TGTGCCAGCGGGGGGGGACTGACGAACACTGAAGCTTTCTTT. Encoded protein: CASGGGLTNTEAFF.

This clonotype turned up a few times. Germline and junction disagree at one end, which may indicate a read error. The chain carries TRBV12-3 or TRBV12-4 and TRBJ1-4; D unresolved. The CDR3 runs 12 residues. The CDR3 DNA is TGTGCCAGCAGTTTCCCTAATGAAAAACTGCTTTTC. Translating it yields CASSFPNEKLLF.

This clonotype was observed a handful of times. This chain uses TRBV29-1 with TRBJ1-1; D perhaps matches TRBD1 (6 bases). This CDR3 has 13 residues. From germline, CDR1 is SQVTM and CDR2 ANQGSEA. V lost 7 bases to trimming and J lost 1 base, with 13 bases between them. CDR3 sequence (DNA): TGCAGCGCTGGACAGTTATCGAACACTGAAGCTTTCTTT. Translation: CSAGQLSNTEAFF.

The sample holds many counts of this clonotype. This chain joins TRBV11-1 and TRBJ2-3, with a tentative D call TRBD2 (6 bases). The germline V gene encodes CDR1 SGHAT and CDR2 FQDESV (reference sequence). Trimming pared 3 bases from V and 1 base from J, leaving 8 bases between. The CDR3 covers 14 residues. Here the CDR3 reads CASSFREGTDTQYF. The CDR3 DNA follows: TGTGCCAGCAGCTTTAGGGAGGGCACAGATACGCAGTATTTT.

This clonotype has more than one count but fewer than ten. The V call is TRBV29-1, the J call TRBJ1-2, with D hard to call. The V end was cut by 4 bases, the J end by 4 bases, with 7 bases between. In germline, CDR1 is SQVTM, CDR2 ANQGSEA. The CDR3 is 11 amino acids. The CDR3 DNA reads TGCAGCGTTGGACTCCTCTATGGCTACACCTTC. Its translation is CSVGLLYGYTF.

This clonotype was observed at least ten times. The V and J genes are TRBV29-1 and TRBJ2-3; D is unresolved. Germline V gene data show CDR1 as SQVTM and CDR2 as ANQGSEA. With 4 bases removed from V and 3 bases from J, the gap between germline ends came to 11 bases. The CDR3 sequence is 13 residues long. CDR3 loop: CSVVGRRTDTQYF. The CDR3, as DNA: TGCAGCGTTGTGGGCCGTCGGACAGATACGCAGTATTTT.

This clonotype was observed many times. CDR3 in amino acids: CASSELWTISGAYNEQFF. The CDR3 region has the DNA TGTGCCAGCAGTGAACTGTGGACTATAAGCGGGGCGTACAATGAGCAGTTCTTC. The chain employs TRBV2 and TRBJ2-1, with TRBD2 identical over 7 bases. Unmatched junction bases numbered 14, after V lost 2 bases and J lost 4 bases. The CDR3 has 18 amino acids. Germline V gene sequence: CDR1 SNHLY, CDR2 FYNNEI. Complete variable domain (other parts from reference TRBV2 and TRBJ2-1): EPEVTQTPSHQVTQMGQEVILRCVPISNHLYFYWYRQILGQKVEFLVSFYNNEISEKSEIFDDQFSVERPDGSNFTLKIRSTKLEDSAMYFCASSELWTISGAYNEQFFGPGTRLTVL.

This chain links TRBV18 with TRBJ1-6; 9 positions match TRBD1. Germline V gives CDR1 KGHSH, CDR2 LQKENI. CDR3 size: 16 residues. V was pared by 1 base and J by 6 bases, with 4 bases of the junction left unmatched. CDR3 nucleotides: TGTGCCAGCTCACCACGAGCGGGACAGGGTAATTCACCCCTCCACTTT. Its protein is CASSPRAGQGNSPLHF.

This clonotype was recorded many times. The chain is built from TRBV5-6 and TRBJ2-3; D ambiguous. CDR3 length: 16 residues. Germline V CDR1 and CDR2: SGHDT, YYEEEE. Trimming took off 3 bases at V and 0 bases at J, with 14 bases between the two ends. The CDR3 loop is CASSWIPETSTDTQYF. The CDR3 DNA reads TGTGCCAGCAGCTGGATACCAGAGACTAGCACAGATACGCAGTATTTT.

This clonotype was detected ten times or more. The V and J genes are TRBV12-3 or TRBV12-4 and TRBJ2-3, with no clear D. Trimming cost V 0 bases and J 2 bases, with 9 bases left between them. CDR3 size: 15 residues. CDR3 coding DNA: TGTGCCAGCAGTTTAGCGTGGGCCTACACAGATACGCAGTATTTT. Its translation is CASSLAWAYTDTQYF.

This clonotype was counted ten times or more. The chain uses TRBV18 and TRBJ1-1; unclear D gene. The V end lost 1 base, the J end lost 3 bases, and 15 bases lay between the germline ends. The germline V gene has CDR1 KGHSH and CDR2 LQKENI. There are 16 residues in the CDR3. CDR3 nucleotide sequence: TGTGCCAGCTCACCACTGGCCGGGAGACGGGACACTGAAGCTTTCTTT. This sequence encodes CASSPLAGRRDTEAFF.

The chain carries TRBV7-2 and TRBJ1-4; TRBD1 matches at 10 bases. The CDR3 extends over 16 amino acids. Per the germline V gene, CDR1 is SGHTA and CDR2 is FQGNSA. V shed 3 bases, J shed 6 bases, and the junction held 7 bases outside the gene matches. The CDR3, as DNA: TGTGCCAGCAGCTTTCCCCCAGGACAGGGGGATGAAAAACTGTTTTTT. It specifies CASSFPPGQGDEKLFF.

The chain uses TRBV2 and TRBJ2-5; D might be TRBD2 (6 bases). This CDR3 spans 13 amino acids. V lost 7 bases to trimming and J lost 5 bases, with 14 bases between them. CDR1 SNHLY and CDR2 FYNNEI come from the germline V gene. Written as DNA, the CDR3 is TGTGCCAGCAACGGGGGAGATGTGGAGACCCAGTACTTC. Its translation is CASNGGDVETQYF.

This clonotype came up many times. The J gene is TRBJ2-7, the V gene TRBV28; 7 bases align to TRBD1. V lost 6 bases and J lost 3; bases outside the gene matches: 2. This CDR3 spans 12 amino acids. In germline, CDR1 is MDHEN, CDR2 SYDVKM. The CDR3 sequence: CASRRTGYEQYF. The CDR3 coding sequence is TGTGCCAGCAGAAGGACAGGCTACGAGCAGTACTTC. Full variable domain (missing parts from reference TRBV28 and TRBJ2-7): DVKVTQSSRYLVKRTGEKVFLECVQDMDHENMFWYRQDPGLGLRLIYFSYDVKMKEKGDIPEGYSVSREKKERFSLILESASTNQTSMYLCASRRTGYEQYFGPGTRLTVT.

The chain recombines TRBV5-6 with TRBJ2-5; 7 nucleotides line up with TRBD1. Germline values: CDR1 SGHDT, CDR2 YYEEEE. After removal of 4 bases from V and 3 bases from J, the junction contained 6 bases not matched to a gene. This CDR3 has 14 amino acids. CDR3 nucleotides: TGTGCCAGCAGCCCTACGACAGGGAAAGAGACCCAGTACTTC. As protein: CASSPTTGKETQYF.

This clonotype appeared many times. The rearrangement links TRBV7-9 to TRBJ2-5; D possibly uses TRBD1 or TRBD2 (6 bases each). Germline V gene sequence: CDR1 SEHNR, CDR2 FQNEAQ (reference sequence). Trimming left V 1 base short and J 4 bases short, with 13 bases between. The length of the CDR3 is 15 residues. CDR3 loop: CASSLGRGRGETQYF. CDR3 nucleotides: TGTGCCAGCAGCTTAGGTCGGGGGCGCGGAGAGACCCAGTACTTC.

With regard to this clonotype: This likely stems from a read error, as it lies one base from a far larger clone. The chain recombines TRBV6-2 or TRBV6-3 with TRBJ2-7; tentative D call: TRBD1 (6 bases). In germline, CDR1 is MNHEY, CDR2 SVGEGT. This CDR3 is 13 amino acids long. CDR3: CASRRQVTYEQHF. The CDR3 DNA follows: TGTGCCAGCAGACGACAGGTAACCTACGAGCAGCACTTC.

There are many counts of this clonotype. The chain is built from TRBV28 and TRBJ1-1, with D possibly being TRBD1 (5 bases). Deletions cut 3 bases from V and 3 bases from J, with 14 bases between. Germline loops: CDR1 MDHEN, CDR2 SYDVKM. CDR3 length equals 15 residues. Here the CDR3 reads CASSFGLLGDTEAFF. The CDR3 region has the DNA TGTGCCAGCAGTTTTGGCCTTCTAGGGGACACTGAAGCTTTCTTT.